A single sample gave rise to the 20 T cell receptor beta chains below, sequenced in a study of CD8+ T cells in alopecia areata. As the sequencing template, cDNA was produced by extracting RNA and reverse transcribing it. Assay used: immunoSEQ multiplex PCR; TCRdb lists only in-frame clones, some missing. The table lists 85,000 to 110,000 clones, approximately 52% of them singletons. Sequencing was done on a sample of CD4+ T cells sorted from blood. The receptors here all came from a human donor in good health.

This clone was seen only a few times. The V gene is TRBV7-9, the J gene TRBJ2-5, with TRBD2 as a possible D gene (6 bases). V was trimmed by 5 bases and J by 7 bases, leaving 20 bases between them. This CDR3 spans 15 amino acids. Germline CDR1 and CDR2: SEHNR and FQNEAQ (reference sequence). The CDR3 bases are TGTGCCAGCAGCCATACACGGGACTTTATACCGACCCAGTACTTC. Translating it yields CASSHTRDFIPTQYF.

The chain joins TRBV27 to TRBJ1-2, with D possibly matching TRBD1 (6 bases). The CDR3 has 15 amino acids. Germline CDR1 MNHEY, CDR2 SMNVEV (reference sequence). The germline V and J ends were trimmed by 4 bases and 3 bases, with 15 bases remaining between them. The CDR3 DNA follows: TGTGCCAGCAGTTATACGAGGGGGGTTCACTATGGCTACACCTTC. This codes for CASSYTRGVHYGYTF.

The chain carries TRBV29-1 and TRBJ2-3; 10 bases line up with TRBD1. CDR1 and CDR2 from the germline V gene are SQVTM and ANQGSEA. CDR3 length: 14 amino acids. The ends lost 5 bases at V and 4 bases at J; junction bases unmatched: 6. The CDR3 bases are TGCAGCGTTCGTTCCGGGACAGGGGCAGATACGCAGTATTTT. This translates into CSVRSGTGADTQYF.

In this sample, this clone turned up a few times. The rearrangement uses TRBV4-3 and TRBJ1-6; D remains ambiguous. This CDR3 region has 14 residues. The V end was cut by 1 base, the J end by 6 bases, with 7 bases between. CDR1 and CDR2 from the germline V gene are LGHNA and YSLEER. DNA of the CDR3: TGCGCCAGCAGCCAAGCTTGGGTTAATTCACCCCTCCACTTT. Translating it yields CASSQAWVNSPLHF.

The chain couples TRBV2 to TRBJ2-5; D is perhaps TRBD2 (5 bases). Deletions cut 6 bases from V and 2 bases from J, with 13 bases between. The CDR3 spans 14 residues. The V gene's germline CDR1 is SNHLY and CDR2 FYNNEI. Here the CDR3 reads CASSLGLIQETQYF. In DNA, the CDR3 is TGTGCCAGCAGCTTAGGACTTATACAAGAGACCCAGTACTTC.

The chain joins TRBV5-1 to TRBJ2-2; D is perhaps TRBD1 (6 bases). Germline loops: CDR1 SGHRS, CDR2 YFSETQ. The V end was cut by 3 bases, the J end by 3 bases, with 9 bases between. The CDR3 consists of 14 residues. CDR3 bases: TGCGCCAGCAGCTGGTACAGGGACACCGGGGAGCTGTTTTTT. This sequence encodes CASSWYRDTGELFF.

The chain has TRBV5-4 and TRBJ2-5; TRBD1 matches 10 bases. Germline assignment: CDR1 SGHNT and CDR2 YYREEE (reference sequence). This CDR3 has 14 residues. J lost 1 base, V lost 4 bases, and 1 base had no gene match. CDR3 region: CASSRQGAQETQYF. CDR3 sequence (DNA): TGTGCCAGCAGCCGACAGGGGGCCCAAGAGACCCAGTACTTC.

V and J are TRBV30 and TRBJ1-1; the D is unclear. This CDR3 has 13 amino acids. Trimming stripped 5 bases from V and 0 bases from J, with 10 bases between. Per germline, CDR1 GTSNPN and CDR2 SVGIG (reference sequence). Here the CDR3 DNA reads TGTGCCTGGGCTTTATCTATGAACACTGAAGCTTTCTTT. Protein product: CAWALSMNTEAFF. The full variable domain, with the rest looked up from reference TRBV30 and TRBJ1-1, is SQTIHQWPATLVQPVGSPLSLECTVEGTSNPNLYWYRQAAGRGLQLLFYSVGIGQISSEVPQNLSASRPQDRQFILSSKKLLLSDSGFYLCAWALSMNTEAFFGQGTRLTVV.

V usage is TRBV7-9 and J usage is TRBJ2-2; no definite D call. The CDR3 is 11 amino acids. The V gene's germline CDR1 is SEHNR and CDR2 FQNEAQ (reference sequence). V was pared by 5 bases and J by 7 bases, with 5 bases between. This CDR3 reads CASSQYGELFF. The CDR3 DNA reads TGTGCCAGCAGCCAATACGGGGAGCTGTTTTTT.

This chain connects TRBV14 to TRBJ1-2, with D possibly matching TRBD1 (5 bases). Between the trimmed V and J ends, which lost 4 bases and 2 bases, there was a span of 14 bases. Per the germline V gene, CDR1 is SGHDN and CDR2 is FVKESK. The CDR3 has 15 amino acids. CDR3 nucleotides: TGTGCCAGCAGCCGGGGGATGCGACTGAACTATGGCTACACCTTC. Translation gives CASSRGMRLNYGYTF.

The chain employs TRBV29-1 and TRBJ1-5, with D possibly TRBD1 on 5 matching bases. With 2 bases removed from V and 5 bases from J, the gap between germline ends came to 16 bases. Germline CDR1 is SQVTM and CDR2 is ANQGSEA. The CDR3 is 15 amino acids. This CDR3 reads CSVEPGTTKDQPQHF. CDR3 DNA sequence: TGCAGCGTTGAACCCGGGACCACAAAGGATCAGCCCCAGCATTTT. Looking up the rest from reference TRBV29-1 and TRBJ1-5 gives the full variable domain: SAVISQKPSRDICQRGTSLTIQCQVDSQVTMMFWYRQQPGQSLTLIATANQGSEATYESGFVIDKFPISRPNLTFSTLTVSNMSPEDSSIYLCSVEPGTTKDQPQHFGDGTRLSIL.

The chain recombines TRBV23-1 with TRBJ2-7, with 7 bases aligning to TRBD1. TRBV23-1 is classed as an ORF, of uncertain function. The CDR3 totals 15 residues. Trimming removed 0 bases from V and 7 bases from J; junction bases left unmatched: 9. CDR3 loop: CASSQSVRQGREQYF. The CDR3 region has the DNA TGCGCCAGCAGTCAATCGGTGAGACAGGGTAGGGAGCAGTACTTC.

This chain joins TRBV29-1 and TRBJ2-5, with TRBD1 matching over 10 bases. Trimming cost V 4 bases and J 5 bases; bases outside gene matches: 7. CDR1 is SQVTM, CDR2 ANQGSEA, per germline. The CDR3 contains 14 residues. CDR3 DNA sequence: TGCAGCGTTGCCCCGACAGGGGGCGGGGAGACCCAGTACTTC. Its protein product is CSVAPTGGGETQYF.

The V gene is TRBV25-1, the J gene TRBJ1-5; maybe TRBD1 (5 bases). The CDR3 totals 14 residues. Per germline, CDR1 MGHDK and CDR2 SYGVNS. Trimming took off 5 bases at V and 1 base at J, with 9 bases between the two ends. This chain's CDR3 is CASSYGASNQPQHF. DNA for the CDR3: TGTGCCAGCAGTTACGGGGCAAGCAATCAGCCCCAGCATTTT.

This sequence joins TRBV6-6 and TRBJ2-7; D unresolved. Trimming took 2 bases from V and 7 from J, leaving 6 bases between them. The CDR3 length is 11 residues. Germline assignment: CDR1 MNHNY and CDR2 SVGAGI (reference sequence). CDR3 nucleotide sequence: TGTGCCAGCAGTTACGAAGGGGAGCAGTACTTC. This sequence encodes CASSYEGEQYF.

This clone was counted only a few times. The chain recombines TRBV5-6 with TRBJ2-3, with D perhaps TRBD1 (5 bases). Per germline, CDR1 SGHDT and CDR2 YYEEEE. Trimming pared 4 bases from V and 2 bases from J, leaving 11 bases between. The CDR3 is 14 amino acids. CDR3 residues: CASSTATVTDTQYF. The CDR3 bases are TGTGCCAGCAGCACTGCGACAGTCACAGATACGCAGTATTTT.

V and J are TRBV7-9 and TRBJ1-1; D is ambiguous. Trimming removed 5 bases at V and 7 bases at J, with 20 bases between. Germline loops: CDR1 SEHNR, CDR2 FQNEAQ (reference sequence). CDR3 length: 15 residues. DNA of the CDR3: TGTGCCAGCAGCCAAGATTTTGGCAGGAGATATGAAGCTTTCTTT. This encodes CASSQDFGRRYEAFF.

This clone was observed a single time. The chain is built from TRBV7-3 and TRBJ2-6; TRBD1 agrees at 12 bases. The CDR3 contains 17 residues. The V gene end was trimmed by 5 bases and the J gene end by 1 base; junction bases not matched to a gene: 3. CDR1 and CDR2 from the germline V gene are SGHTA and FQGTGA. The CDR3 DNA is TGTGCCAGCAGCCCGGGACAGGGGGCGTCTGGGGCCAACGTCCTGACTTTC. Amino acids: CASSPGQGASGANVLTF.

This clone turned up a few times. The chain joins TRBV7-6 to TRBJ2-5, with a tentative D call TRBD1 (6 bases). This CDR3 has 14 residues. V was pared by 3 bases and J by 5 bases, with 13 bases between. Germline CDR1 SGHVS, CDR2 FNYEAQ. The CDR3 spells CASSLPDRGETQYF. In DNA form, the CDR3 reads TGTGCCAGCAGCTTGCCGGACAGAGGGGAGACCCAGTACTTC.

DNA for the CDR3: TGCGCCAGCAGTCAATCAAGGTGGTCCTACAATGAGCAGTTCTTC. This codes for CASSQSRWSYNEQFF. The chain recombines TRBV23-1 with TRBJ2-1; D is uncertain. TRBV23-1 belongs to the ORF category, with a function that is uncertain. Trimming cost V 0 bases and J 1 base, with 7 bases left between them. CDR3 length: 15 residues.